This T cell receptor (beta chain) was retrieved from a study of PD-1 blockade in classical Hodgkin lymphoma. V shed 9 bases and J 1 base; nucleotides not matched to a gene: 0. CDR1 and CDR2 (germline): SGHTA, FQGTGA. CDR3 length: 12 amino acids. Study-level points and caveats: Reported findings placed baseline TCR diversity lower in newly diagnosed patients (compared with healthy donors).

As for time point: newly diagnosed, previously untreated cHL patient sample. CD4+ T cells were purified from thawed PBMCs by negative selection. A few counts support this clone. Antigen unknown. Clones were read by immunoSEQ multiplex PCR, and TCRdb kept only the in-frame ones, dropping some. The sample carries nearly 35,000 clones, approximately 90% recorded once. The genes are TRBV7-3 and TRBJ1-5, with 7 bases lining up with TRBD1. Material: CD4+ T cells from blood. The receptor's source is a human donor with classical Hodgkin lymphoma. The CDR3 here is CARGGSNQPQHF. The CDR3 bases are TGTGCCAGAGGGGGCAGCAATCAGCCCCAGCATTTT.